The 32 T cell receptor beta chains listed next were all sequenced from one sample in a study of blood T cell repertoires in COVID-19. Clones were read by immunoSEQ multiplex PCR, and TCRdb kept only the in-frame ones, dropping some. The repertoire includes some 180,000 clones, about 85% of them detected once, and 5% to 7.5% sits in the top ten. Sample: PBMCs or T cells enriched from blood (not recorded which). These receptors came from a man aged 35-49 years who had recovered from COVID-19.

The genes are TRBV27 and TRBJ1-5; 8 positions match TRBD1. This CDR3 comprises 15 residues. V lost 0 bases to trimming and J lost 7 bases; unmatched junction nucleotides: 5. The germline gives CDR1 MNHEY, CDR2 SMNVEV (reference sequence). The CDR3 region is CASSLSAGGGQPQHF. The CDR3 DNA follows: TGTGCCAGCAGTTTATCAGCAGGGGGCGGGCAGCCCCAGCATTTT.

V is TRBV6-1 and J is TRBJ1-6; TRBD1 might be the D (5 bases). The V gene's germline CDR1 is MNHNS and CDR2 SASEGT. The CDR3 has 15 residues. Trimming pared 1 base from V and 7 bases from J, leaving 11 bases between. The DNA of the CDR3 is TGTGCCAGCAGTGAAGTCAGGGTTTGGAATTCACCCCTCCACTTT. Translated: CASSEVRVWNSPLHF.

This clone is a singleton in its sample. The chain joins TRBV11-2 to TRBJ2-7, with 8 bases that match TRBD1. The CDR3 spans 13 residues. Germline CDR1 reads SGHAT; CDR2 reads FQNNGV. The V gene end was trimmed by 4 bases and the J gene end by 6 bases; junction bases not matched to a gene: 5. CDR3 protein: CASSWTGSGEQYF. The DNA for the CDR3 is TGTGCCAGCAGCTGGACAGGGTCGGGCGAGCAGTACTTC.

This sequence joins TRBV25-1 and TRBJ1-1; D remains unclear. The CDR3 is 14 residues long. V lost 1 base and J 1 base, leaving 7 bases between the germline ends. Germline CDR1 is MGHDK and CDR2 is SYGVNS. As DNA, the CDR3 is TGTGCCAGCAGTGAATCAGGCTGGAACACTGAAGCTTTCTTT. It specifies CASSESGWNTEAFF.

Only a few counts were recorded for this clone. The chain employs TRBV10-2 and TRBJ1-2; D unresolved. This CDR3 comprises 15 residues. V was pared by 2 bases and J by 8 bases, with 18 bases between. CDR1 and CDR2 from the germline V gene are WSHSY and SAAADI. CDR3 in amino acids: CASSEVGGSAQGYTF. The CDR3 DNA is TGCGCCAGCAGTGAGGTTGGAGGCTCGGCCCAAGGCTACACCTTC.

This clone was picked up a small number of times. V is TRBV5-6 and J is TRBJ1-5, with D hard to call. Trimming removed 2 bases from V and 4 bases from J, with 7 bases in between. The CDR3 extends over 13 amino acids. From germline, CDR1 is SGHDT and CDR2 YYEEEE. DNA of the CDR3: TGTGCCAGCAGCTTATCGGGGAATCAGCCCCAGCATTTT. Encoded protein: CASSLSGNQPQHF.

V usage is TRBV5-8 and J usage is TRBJ1-5; 8 bases are shared with TRBD1. The germline CDR1 and CDR2 sequences are SGHTS and YDEGEE. The junction had 9 bases not matched to a gene; V was cut back by 4 bases and J by 0 bases. This CDR3 spans 17 amino acids. CDR3 in amino acids: CASSPDRGWYSNQPQHF. CDR3 coding DNA: TGTGCCAGCAGCCCTGACAGGGGCTGGTATAGCAATCAGCCCCAGCATTTT.

In its sample, this clone was seen a few times. The genes are TRBV7-8 and TRBJ2-7; 8 nucleotides agree with TRBD1. CDR3 size: 13 residues. In germline, CDR1 is SGHVS, CDR2 FQNEAQ. V dropped 4 bases and J dropped 7; count of bases not matched to a gene: 6. The CDR3 coding sequence is TGTGCCAGCAGCTCCGACAGGGGCGGGGAGCAGTACTTC. Translation gives CASSSDRGGEQYF.

This clone came up many times. The rearrangement joins TRBV2 to TRBJ2-3; a weak D match, TRBD1 (6 bases). The germline V and J ends were trimmed by 6 bases and 0 bases, with 19 bases remaining between them. The CDR3 consists of 17 residues. CDR1 is SNHLY, CDR2 FYNNEI, per germline. Here the CDR3 reads CASSLRQGRASTDTQYF. The CDR3 region has the DNA TGTGCCAGCAGCCTAAGGCAGGGGCGAGCTAGCACAGATACGCAGTATTTT.

The V gene is TRBV9, the J gene TRBJ1-1; D gene uncertain. The CDR3 has 15 amino acids. V lost 0 bases, J lost 1 base, and 10 bases lay in between. Germline-derived CDR1 and CDR2 are SGDLS and YYNGEE. CDR3 sequence: CASSVGGAGNTEAFF. The CDR3 DNA reads as TGTGCCAGCAGCGTAGGGGGTGCGGGGAACACTGAAGCTTTCTTT.

V usage is TRBV28 and J usage is TRBJ2-5, with a possible D match to TRBD2 (7 bases). The CDR3 runs to 19 residues. V lost 4 bases and J 0 bases, leaving 24 bases between the germline ends. The germline V gene has CDR1 MDHEN and CDR2 SYDVKM. CDR3 residues: CASSSSETGGSLYQETQYF. The CDR3, as DNA: TGTGCCAGCAGTTCCTCCGAAACGGGGGGCAGCCTGTACCAAGAGACCCAGTACTTC.

This clone was recorded many times. This rearrangement joins TRBV23-1 to TRBJ2-1; 10 nucleotides line up with TRBD1. TRBV23-1 belongs to the ORF category, with a function that is uncertain. The length of the CDR3 is 14 residues. The V gene end was trimmed by 3 bases and the J gene end by 8 bases; junction bases not matched to a gene: 4. The CDR3: CASSHRDRGDEQFF. The DNA for the CDR3 is TGCGCCAGCAGTCATAGGGACAGGGGAGATGAGCAGTTCTTC.

The J gene is TRBJ1-3, the V gene TRBV7-9; 8 bases agree with TRBD1. V dropped 5 bases and J dropped 8; count of bases not matched to a gene: 5. From germline, CDR1 is SEHNR and CDR2 FQNEAQ (reference sequence). There are 13 residues in the CDR3. The CDR3 loop is CASSPQGAYTIYF. The CDR3 bases are TGTGCCAGCAGCCCCCAGGGGGCATACACCATATATTTT.

This clone showed up just once. J is TRBJ1-1 and V is TRBV5-1; 7 nucleotides align to TRBD1. Trimming took 3 bases from V and 3 from J; bases not matched to a gene: 8. CDR1 and CDR2 from the germline V gene are SGHRS and YFSETQ. The CDR3 sequence is 15 residues long. This chain's CDR3 is CASSWDSGLDTEAFF. The DNA for the CDR3 is TGCGCCAGCAGCTGGGACAGTGGGCTCGACACTGAAGCTTTCTTT.

The table lists this clone with a few counts. V gene TRBV5-4 combines with J gene TRBJ1-6, with 7 bases fitting TRBD1. The CDR3 covers 15 residues. Germline-derived CDR1 and CDR2 are SGHNT and YYREEE (reference sequence). V lost 3 bases and J lost 10; bases outside the gene matches: 10. CDR3 DNA: TGTGCCAGCAGCTCTACCCAGGGGGTGGACTCACCCCTCCACTTT. Its protein product is CASSSTQGVDSPLHF. Looking up the rest from reference TRBV5-4 and TRBJ1-6 gives the full variable domain: ETGVTQSPTHLIKTRGQQVTLRCSSQSGHNTVSWYQQALGQGPQFIFQYYREEENGRGNFPPRFSGLQFPNYSSELNVNALELDDSALYLCASSSTQGVDSPLHFGNGTRLTVT.

The V and J genes are TRBV7-2 and TRBJ2-5, with D maybe TRBD2 (6 bases). Germline V gives CDR1 SGHTA, CDR2 FQGNSA. The CDR3 length is 13 residues. Trimming stripped 9 bases from V and 9 bases from J, with 20 bases between. This chain's CDR3 is CARGDSSNGAQYF. CDR3 DNA sequence: TGTGCCAGGGGGGACTCGAGCAATGGGGCCCAGTACTTC.

This clone came up once. The genes are TRBV6-6 and TRBJ1-1; D remains ambiguous. This CDR3 is 14 amino acids long. Trimming took 2 bases from V and 2 from J, leaving 9 bases between them. From germline, CDR1 is MNHNY and CDR2 SVGAGI (reference sequence). CDR3 loop: CASSYSKPNTEAFF. The CDR3 nucleotides read TGTGCCAGCAGTTACAGCAAGCCCAACACTGAAGCTTTCTTT.

The J gene is TRBJ2-7, the V gene TRBV7-9; 9 nucleotides agree with TRBD1. Trimming at V came to 5 bases and at J to 4 bases, leaving 12 bases not matched to a gene. Germline assignment: CDR1 SEHNR and CDR2 FQNEAQ (reference sequence). This CDR3 is 16 amino acids long. CDR3 nucleotide sequence: TGTGCCAGCAGCATTCGAACCGGGACAGGGAAATACGAGCAGTACTTC. Translated: CASSIRTGTGKYEQYF.

This clone was recorded only once. The chain carries TRBV30 and TRBJ2-1, with a tentative D call TRBD2 (5 bases). Germline V CDR1 and CDR2: GTSNPN, SVGIG (reference sequence). The length of the CDR3 is 15 residues. Trimming took 1 base from V and 3 from J, leaving 13 bases between them. CDR3 loop: CAWSGGLAYYNEQFF. DNA of the CDR3: TGTGCCTGGAGTGGCGGGCTAGCTTACTACAATGAGCAGTTCTTC.

This clone was counted at least ten times. The V and J genes are TRBV28 and TRBJ1-5; 9 bases fit TRBD1. J was trimmed by 7 bases and V by 10 bases; bases with no gene match: 11. CDR3 length: 14 amino acids. Germline V gives CDR1 MDHEN, CDR2 SYDVKM. CDR3 in DNA: TGTGCCATATTACAGGGGGCGAAGGGACAGCCCCAGCATTTT. This sequence encodes CAILQGAKGQPQHF.

J is TRBJ2-5 and V is TRBV30, with 9 nucleotides matching TRBD1. Germline V gene sequence: CDR1 GTSNPN, CDR2 SVGIG (reference sequence). V gave up 8 bases and J gave up 9 bases; unmatched junction bases: 7. This CDR3 contains 11 residues. CDR3 residues: CAIRTGVAQYF. The CDR3, as DNA: TGTGCCATACGGACAGGGGTGGCCCAGTACTTC.

CDR3 sequence (DNA): TGTGCCAGCAGTGCTACCTCCTACAATGAGCAGTTCTTC. Translated: CASSATSYNEQFF. This chain joins TRBV2 and TRBJ2-1; D ambiguous. CDR1 SNHLY and CDR2 FYNNEI come from the germline V gene. V shed 4 bases and J shed 0 bases, with 4 bases lying between them. This CDR3 region has 13 residues.

This clone has just a few counts. The CDR3 region is CASSETGRTTNEKLFF. The CDR3 DNA sequence: TGTGCCAGCAGCGAGACAGGGAGGACAACTAATGAAAAACTGTTTTTT. This chain links TRBV9 with TRBJ1-4; 7 nucleotides line up with TRBD1. The ends lost 3 bases at V and 0 bases at J; junction bases unmatched: 5. This CDR3 is 16 amino acids long. Germline V CDR1 and CDR2: SGDLS, YYNGEE.

This sequence joins TRBV7-3 and TRBJ2-1; 12 bases agree with TRBD2. V shed 5 bases, J shed 4 bases, and the junction held 3 bases outside the gene matches. Germline CDR1 and CDR2: SGHTA and FQGTGA. The length of the CDR3 is 15 residues. This CDR3 is CASSPLAGGYNEQFF. The DNA for the CDR3 is TGTGCCAGCAGCCCCCTAGCGGGAGGGTACAATGAGCAGTTCTTC. The whole variable domain, remainder taken from reference TRBV7-3 and TRBJ2-1, is GAGVSQTPSNKVTEKGKYVELRCDPISGHTALYWYRQSLGQGPEFLIYFQGTGAADDSGLPNDRFFAVRPEGSVSTLKIQRTERGDSAVYLCASSPLAGGYNEQFFGPGTRLTVL.

The chain has TRBV12-3 or TRBV12-4 and TRBJ1-1; 8 nucleotides agree with TRBD1. This CDR3 contains 12 residues. The V and J ends lost 5 bases and 5 bases, in that order; junction bases with no gene match: 1. The CDR3, as DNA: TGTGCCAGCAGTGGGACAGGAACTGAAGCTTTCTTT. Protein sequence: CASSGTGTEAFF.

The genes are TRBV27 and TRBJ2-1; perhaps TRBD1 as D (6 bases). The germline CDR1 and CDR2 sequences are MNHEY and SMNVEV (reference sequence). The CDR3 totals 13 residues. Between the trimmed V and J ends, which lost 8 bases and 7 bases, there was a span of 15 bases. In nucleotides, the CDR3 is TGTGCCAGCGGGAGCCTACAGGGAAATGAGCAGTTCTTC. Protein sequence: CASGSLQGNEQFF.

This clone was detected a few times. The genes are TRBV30 and TRBJ1-2; TRBD1 matches at 7 bases. Germline V CDR1 and CDR2: GTSNPN, SVGIG (reference sequence). CDR3 length equals 12 residues. The trim removed 2 bases at V and 8 bases at J, leaving 5 bases unmatched. The CDR3, as DNA: TGTGCCTGGAGTCAGGGGGGCTGGGGCTACACCTTC. This encodes CAWSQGGWGYTF.

The rearrangement links TRBV5-1 to TRBJ1-2, with D possibly TRBD1 on 6 matching bases. The CDR3 is made up of 14 amino acids. The V gene's germline CDR1 is SGHRS and CDR2 YFSETQ. Trimming left V 6 bases short and J 6 bases short, with 18 bases between. CDR3 nucleotide sequence: TGCGCCAGCAATCCAGGGGCAGGGAACCATGGCTACACCTTC. It encodes CASNPGAGNHGYTF. Supplemented by reference TRBV5-1 and TRBJ1-2, the full variable domain reads KAGVTQTPRYLIKTRGQQVTLSCSPISGHRSVSWYQQTPGQGLQFLFEYFSETQRNKGNFPGRFSGRQFSNSRSEMNVSTLELGDSALYLCASNPGAGNHGYTFGSGTRLTVV.

CDR3 amino acids: CASSFSVYEQYF. CDR3 nucleotide sequence: TGTGCCAGCAGTTTCTCGGTCTACGAGCAGTACTTC. The rearrangement links TRBV12-3 or TRBV12-4 to TRBJ2-7; unclear D gene. V was shortened by 3 bases and J by 3 bases, with 6 bases between the two germline ends. This CDR3 spans 12 amino acids.

The CDR3 protein is CASSVGTGTGLVQYF. In nucleotides, the CDR3 is TGTGCCAGCAGCGTAGGGACCGGGACAGGGTTGGTGCAGTACTTC. V is TRBV9 and J is TRBJ2-7; the match to TRBD1 covers 9 bases. V was clipped by 0 bases and J by 9 bases; unmatched bases: 10. Germline V lookup: CDR1 SGDLS, CDR2 YYNGEE. This CDR3 contains 15 residues.

The gene calls are TRBV3-1 (or the pseudogene TRBV3-2) and TRBJ2-2; 13 bases are shared with TRBD2. Germline CDR1 reads LGHDT; CDR2 reads YNNKEL (reference sequence). The CDR3 length is 16 residues. V gave up 4 bases and J gave up 4 bases; unmatched junction bases: 3. The CDR3 loop reads CASSLRLAGGTGELFF. In nucleotides, the CDR3 is TGTGCCAGCAGCCTGCGACTAGCGGGGGGCACCGGGGAGCTGTTTTTT.

The chain couples TRBV7-2 to TRBJ1-2; TRBD1 matches at 7 bases. Trimming cost V 2 bases and J 7 bases; bases outside gene matches: 7. The CDR3 sequence is 14 residues long. Germline CDR1 and CDR2: SGHTA and FQGNSA. The DNA of the CDR3 is TGTGCCAGCAGCTTAACCACAGGGGACTCTGGCTACACCTTC. Translated, it gives CASSLTTGDSGYTF.